This T cell receptor beta chain was captured by sequencing in a study of blood T cells in healthy people across ages. The CDR3 sequence is 17 residues long. Germline V gene sequence: CDR1 LNHNV, CDR2 YYDKDF (reference sequence). V was clipped by 0 bases and J by 3 bases, with 17 bases between them. Primers used in a second PCR of roughly 7 to 11 cycles were a sample-barcoded 5' primer and a J-beta primer mix. TCRdb re-called the 5' RACE reads with MiXCR, one entry per CDR3 protein. The table lists over 700,000 distinct CDR3 sequences, about 25% of them singletons. In addition, the sample was reused for a study of T cells of mothers and their children. That source adds: Among related mother-child pairs, overlap was slightly higher than in unrelated pairs, though not significantly.

Sequencing was done on a sample of blood. This sequence originates from a boy aged 5-17 years in good health. J is TRBJ1-1 and V is TRBV15, with no clear D. The CDR3 DNA follows: TGTGCCACCAGCAGAGATGGCCGGGGTATAAAGGACACTGAAGCTTTCTTT. Its translation: CATSRDGRGIKDTEAFF.